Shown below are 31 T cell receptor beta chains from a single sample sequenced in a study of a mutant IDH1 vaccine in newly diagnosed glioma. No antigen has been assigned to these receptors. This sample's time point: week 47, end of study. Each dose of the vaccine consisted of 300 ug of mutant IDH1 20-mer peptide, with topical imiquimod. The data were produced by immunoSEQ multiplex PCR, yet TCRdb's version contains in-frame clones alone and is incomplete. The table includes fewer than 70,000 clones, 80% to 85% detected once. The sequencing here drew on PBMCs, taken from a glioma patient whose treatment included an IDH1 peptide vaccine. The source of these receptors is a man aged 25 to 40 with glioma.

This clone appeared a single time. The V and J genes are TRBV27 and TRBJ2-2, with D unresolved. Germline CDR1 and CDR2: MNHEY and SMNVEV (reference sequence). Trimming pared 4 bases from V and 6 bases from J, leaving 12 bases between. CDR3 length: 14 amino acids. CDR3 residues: CASSSSASAGELFF. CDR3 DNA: TGTGCCAGCAGTTCCTCTGCCTCCGCCGGGGAGCTGTTTTTT.

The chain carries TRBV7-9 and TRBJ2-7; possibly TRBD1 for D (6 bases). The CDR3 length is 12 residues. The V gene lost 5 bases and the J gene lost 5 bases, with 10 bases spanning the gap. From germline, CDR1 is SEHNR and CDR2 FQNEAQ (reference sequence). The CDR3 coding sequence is TGTGCCAGCAGCCTCCACAGGGACGAGCAGTACTTC. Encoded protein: CASSLHRDEQYF. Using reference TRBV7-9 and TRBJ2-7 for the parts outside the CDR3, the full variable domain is DTGVSQNPRHKITKRGQNVTFRCDPISEHNRLYWYRQTLGQGPEFLTYFQNEAQLEKSRLLSDRFSAERPKGSFSTLEIQRTEQGDSAMYLCASSLHRDEQYFGPGTRLTVT.

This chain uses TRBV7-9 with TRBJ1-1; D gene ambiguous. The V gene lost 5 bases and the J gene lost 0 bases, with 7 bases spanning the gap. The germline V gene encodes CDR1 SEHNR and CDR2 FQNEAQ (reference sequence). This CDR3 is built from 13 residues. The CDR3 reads CASSQIMNTEAFF. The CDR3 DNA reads TGTGCCAGCAGCCAAATCATGAACACTGAAGCTTTCTTT.

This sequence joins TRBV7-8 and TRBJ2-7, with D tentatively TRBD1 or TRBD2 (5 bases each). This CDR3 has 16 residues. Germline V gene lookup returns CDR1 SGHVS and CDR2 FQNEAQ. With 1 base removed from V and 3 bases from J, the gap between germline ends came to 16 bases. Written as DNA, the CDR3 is TGTGCCAGCAGCTTAGGTCGAAGGGGAGACTACTACGAGCAGTACTTC. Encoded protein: CASSLGRRGDYYEQYF.

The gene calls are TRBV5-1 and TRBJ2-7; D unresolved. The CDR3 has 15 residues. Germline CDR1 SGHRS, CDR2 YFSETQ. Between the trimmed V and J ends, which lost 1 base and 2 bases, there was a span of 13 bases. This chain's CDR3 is CASSLSPVTAYEQYF. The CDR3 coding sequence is TGCGCCAGCAGCTTGAGTCCGGTAACTGCCTACGAGCAGTACTTC.

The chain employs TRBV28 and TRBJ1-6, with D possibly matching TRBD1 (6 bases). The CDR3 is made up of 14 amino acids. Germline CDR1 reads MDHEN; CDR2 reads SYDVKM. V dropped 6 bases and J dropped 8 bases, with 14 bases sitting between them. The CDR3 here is CASRQGPADSPLHF. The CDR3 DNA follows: TGTGCCAGCAGACAGGGACCAGCGGATTCACCCCTCCACTTT.

This CDR3 reads CASSTTGWEGYTF. The CDR3 bases are TGTGCCAGCAGTACGACAGGGTGGGAGGGCTACACCTTC. The chain combines TRBV6-4 with TRBJ1-2; TRBD1 agrees at 7 bases. V shed 5 bases, J shed 8 bases, and the junction held 8 bases outside the gene matches. CDR1 is MRHNA, CDR2 SNTAGT, per germline. The CDR3 sequence is 13 residues long.

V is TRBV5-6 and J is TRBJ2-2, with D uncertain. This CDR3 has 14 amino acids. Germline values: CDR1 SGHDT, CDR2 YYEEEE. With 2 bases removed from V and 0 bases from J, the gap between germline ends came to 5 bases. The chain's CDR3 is CASSFSSNTGELFF. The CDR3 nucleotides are TGTGCCAGCAGCTTTTCATCGAACACCGGGGAGCTGTTTTTT.

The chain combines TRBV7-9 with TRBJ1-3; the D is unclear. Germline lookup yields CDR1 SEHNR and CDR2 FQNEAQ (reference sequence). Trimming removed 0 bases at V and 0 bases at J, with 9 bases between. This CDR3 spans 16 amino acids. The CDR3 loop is CASSLADNLSGNTIYF. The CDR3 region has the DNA TGTGCCAGCAGCTTAGCAGACAACCTCTCTGGAAACACCATATATTTT.

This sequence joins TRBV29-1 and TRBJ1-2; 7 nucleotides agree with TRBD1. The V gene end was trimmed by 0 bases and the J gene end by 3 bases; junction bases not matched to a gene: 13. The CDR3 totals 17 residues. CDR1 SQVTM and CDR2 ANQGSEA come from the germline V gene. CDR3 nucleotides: TGCAGCGTTGAAGATCGAGGAGGGGGCGGGAATCACTATGGCTACACCTTC. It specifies CSVEDRGGGGNHYGYTF.

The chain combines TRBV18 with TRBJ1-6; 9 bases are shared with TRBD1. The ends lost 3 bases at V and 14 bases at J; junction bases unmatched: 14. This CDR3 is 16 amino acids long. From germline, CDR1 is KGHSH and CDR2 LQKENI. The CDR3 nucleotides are TGTGCCAGCTCACCCGGCCGGGACAGGGTCTTTCGGGCCCTCCACTTT. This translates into CASSPGRDRVFRALHF.

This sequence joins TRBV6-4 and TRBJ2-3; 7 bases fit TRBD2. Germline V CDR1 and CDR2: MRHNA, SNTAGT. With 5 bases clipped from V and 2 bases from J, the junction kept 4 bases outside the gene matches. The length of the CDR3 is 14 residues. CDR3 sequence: CASSRGDDTDTQYF. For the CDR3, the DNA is TGTGCCAGCAGTCGGGGGGACGACACAGATACGCAGTATTTT.

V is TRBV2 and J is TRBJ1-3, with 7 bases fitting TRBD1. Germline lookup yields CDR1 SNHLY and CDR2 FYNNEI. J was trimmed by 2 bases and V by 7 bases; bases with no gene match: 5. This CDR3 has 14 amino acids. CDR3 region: CASKPGTAGNTIYF. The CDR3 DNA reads TGTGCCAGCAAACCCGGGACAGCTGGAAACACCATATATTTT.

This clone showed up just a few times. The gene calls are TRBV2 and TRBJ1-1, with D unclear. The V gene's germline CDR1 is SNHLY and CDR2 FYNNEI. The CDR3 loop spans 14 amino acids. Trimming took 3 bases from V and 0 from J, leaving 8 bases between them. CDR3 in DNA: TGTGCCAGCAGTGACAGGAGTATGAACACTGAAGCTTTCTTT. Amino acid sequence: CASSDRSMNTEAFF.

CDR3 sequence: CASSYPRDRDTGELFF. CDR3 bases: TGTGCCAGCAGTTACCCCCGGGACAGGGACACCGGGGAGCTGTTTTTT. V usage is TRBV6-6 and J usage is TRBJ2-2; 9 bases fit TRBD1. CDR3 length: 16 residues. V dropped 2 bases and J dropped 3; count of bases not matched to a gene: 4. The germline V gene encodes CDR1 MNHNY and CDR2 SVGAGI (reference sequence).

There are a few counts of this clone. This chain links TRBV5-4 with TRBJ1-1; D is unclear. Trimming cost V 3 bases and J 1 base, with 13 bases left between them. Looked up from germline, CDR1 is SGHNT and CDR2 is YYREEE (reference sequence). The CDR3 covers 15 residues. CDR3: CASSSTLGRNTEAFF. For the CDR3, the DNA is TGTGCCAGCAGCTCCACCCTCGGGAGGAACACTGAAGCTTTCTTT.

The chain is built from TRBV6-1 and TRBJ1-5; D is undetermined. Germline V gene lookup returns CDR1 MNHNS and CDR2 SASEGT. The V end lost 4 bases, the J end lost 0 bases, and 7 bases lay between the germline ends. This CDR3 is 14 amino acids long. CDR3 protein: CASSGQISNQPQHF. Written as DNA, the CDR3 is TGTGCCAGCAGTGGGCAGATTAGCAATCAGCCCCAGCATTTT.

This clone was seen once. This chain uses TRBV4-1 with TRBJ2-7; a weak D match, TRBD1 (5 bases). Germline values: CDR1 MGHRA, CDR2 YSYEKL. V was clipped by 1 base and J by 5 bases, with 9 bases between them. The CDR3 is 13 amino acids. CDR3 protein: CASSQVAGHEQYF. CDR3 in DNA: TGCGCCAGCAGCCAAGTAGCAGGGCACGAGCAGTACTTC.

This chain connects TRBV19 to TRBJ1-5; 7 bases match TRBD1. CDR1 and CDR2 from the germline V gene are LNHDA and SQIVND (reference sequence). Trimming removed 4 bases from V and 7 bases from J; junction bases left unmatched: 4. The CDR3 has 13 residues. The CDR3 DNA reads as TGTGCCAGTAGTACCGCAGGGGGACAGCCCCAGCATTTT. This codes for CASSTAGGQPQHF.

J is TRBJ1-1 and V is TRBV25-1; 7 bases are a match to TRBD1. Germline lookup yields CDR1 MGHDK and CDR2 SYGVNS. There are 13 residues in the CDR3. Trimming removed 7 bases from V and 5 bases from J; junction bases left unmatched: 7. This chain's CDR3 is CASTSGGRTEAFF. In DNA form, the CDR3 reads TGTGCCAGCACGTCAGGGGGAAGGACTGAAGCTTTCTTT.

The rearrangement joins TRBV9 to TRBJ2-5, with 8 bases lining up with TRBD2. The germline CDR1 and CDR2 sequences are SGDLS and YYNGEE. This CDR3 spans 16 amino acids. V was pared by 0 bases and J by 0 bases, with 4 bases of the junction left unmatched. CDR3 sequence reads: CASSVGGLDNQETQYF. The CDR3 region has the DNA TGTGCCAGCAGCGTAGGGGGACTAGATAACCAAGAGACCCAGTACTTC.

CDR3 coding DNA: TGTGCCAGCAGCCGAACAGGGGGCTTTGGGGCCAACGTCCTGACTTTC. Translated: CASSRTGGFGANVLTF. This chain links TRBV28 with TRBJ2-6, with 9 bases lining up with TRBD1. Germline V lookup: CDR1 MDHEN, CDR2 SYDVKM. Trimming at V came to 6 bases and at J to 3 bases, leaving 6 bases not matched to a gene. This CDR3 has 16 amino acids.

The CDR3 region is CASSSVERGDTEQFF. In nucleotides, the CDR3 is TGTGCCAGTAGTTCCGTCGAGCGGGGAGACACTGAGCAGTTCTTC. The chain has TRBV19 and TRBJ2-1, with 7 bases identical to TRBD2. The CDR3 has 15 amino acids. V shed 5 bases and J 9 bases; nucleotides not matched to a gene: 13. Germline assignment: CDR1 LNHDA and CDR2 SQIVND (reference sequence).

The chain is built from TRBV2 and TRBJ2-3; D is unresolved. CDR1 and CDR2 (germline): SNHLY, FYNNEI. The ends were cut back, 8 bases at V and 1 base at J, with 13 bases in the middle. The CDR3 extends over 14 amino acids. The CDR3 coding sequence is TGTGCCAGCGCTACAGAGCGACGCACAGATACGCAGTATTTT. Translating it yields CASATERRTDTQYF.

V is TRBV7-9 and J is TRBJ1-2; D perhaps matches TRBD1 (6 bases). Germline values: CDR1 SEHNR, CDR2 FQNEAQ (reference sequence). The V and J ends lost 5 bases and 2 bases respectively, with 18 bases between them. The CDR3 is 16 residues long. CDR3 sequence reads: CASSPLWGASNYGYTF. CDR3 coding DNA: TGTGCCAGCAGCCCGCTTTGGGGGGCCTCCAACTATGGCTACACCTTC.

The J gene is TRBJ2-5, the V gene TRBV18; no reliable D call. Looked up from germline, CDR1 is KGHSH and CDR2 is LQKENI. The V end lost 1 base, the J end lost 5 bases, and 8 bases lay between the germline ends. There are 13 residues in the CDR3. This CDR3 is CASSPQVRETQYF. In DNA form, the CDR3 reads TGTGCCAGCTCACCACAGGTCAGGGAGACCCAGTACTTC. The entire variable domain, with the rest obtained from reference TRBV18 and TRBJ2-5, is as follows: NAGVMQNPRHLVRRRGQEARLRCSPMKGHSHVYWYRQLPEEGLKFMVYLQKENIIDESGMPKERFSAEFPKEGPSILRIQQVVRGDSAAYFCASSPQVRETQYFGPGTRLLVL.

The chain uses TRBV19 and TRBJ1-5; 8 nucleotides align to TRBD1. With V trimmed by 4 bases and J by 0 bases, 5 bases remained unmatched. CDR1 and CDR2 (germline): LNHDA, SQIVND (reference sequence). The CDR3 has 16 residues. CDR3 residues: CASSNDRGHSNQPQHF. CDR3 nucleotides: TGTGCCAGTAGTAACGACAGGGGCCATAGCAATCAGCCCCAGCATTTT. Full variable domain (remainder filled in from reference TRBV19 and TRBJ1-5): DGGITQSPKYLFRKEGQNVTLSCEQNLNHDAMYWYRQDPGQGLRLIYYSQIVNDFQKGDIAEGYSVSREKKESFPLTVTSAQKNPTAFYLCASSNDRGHSNQPQHFGDGTRLSIL.

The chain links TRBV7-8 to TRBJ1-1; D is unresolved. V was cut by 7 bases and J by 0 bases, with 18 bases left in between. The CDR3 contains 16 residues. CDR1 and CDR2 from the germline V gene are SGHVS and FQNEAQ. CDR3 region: CASTRSSGSLNTEAFF. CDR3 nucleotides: TGTGCCAGCACCCGATCATCCGGATCCTTGAACACTGAAGCTTTCTTT.

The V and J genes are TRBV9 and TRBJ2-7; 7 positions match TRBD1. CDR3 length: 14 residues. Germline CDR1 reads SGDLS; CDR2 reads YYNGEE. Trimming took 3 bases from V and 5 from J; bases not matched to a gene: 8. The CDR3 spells CASSAPGGGNEQYF. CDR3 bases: TGTGCCAGCAGCGCGCCAGGGGGTGGGAACGAGCAGTACTTC.

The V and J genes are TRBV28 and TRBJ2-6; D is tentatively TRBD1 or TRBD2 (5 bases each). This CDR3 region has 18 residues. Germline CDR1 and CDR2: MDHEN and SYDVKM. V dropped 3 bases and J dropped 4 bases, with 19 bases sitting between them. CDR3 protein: CASSFEGRGLGGANVLTF. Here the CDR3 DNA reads TGTGCCAGCAGTTTTGAGGGACGGGGATTAGGAGGGGCCAACGTCCTGACTTTC.

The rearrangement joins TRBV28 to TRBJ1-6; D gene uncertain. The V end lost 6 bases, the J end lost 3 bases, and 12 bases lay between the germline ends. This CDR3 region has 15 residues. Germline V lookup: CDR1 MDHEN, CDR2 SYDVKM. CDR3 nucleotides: TGTGCCAGCAGACCCAGACGGCTCTATAATTCACCCCTCCACTTT. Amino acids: CASRPRRLYNSPLHF.